The 8 T cell receptor beta chains in this list originate from one sample, sequenced in a study of STAT5B mutations in CD4+ large granular lymphocyte leukemia. Data came from immunoSEQ multiplex PCR; TCRdb stores just in-frame clones and leaves some out. The table includes about 40,000 clones, approximately 88% detected once. The sequenced material came from CD4+ T cells from blood buffy coats. Every receptor here comes from a human donor in good health.

The chain combines TRBV28 with TRBJ1-4; a weak D match, TRBD1 (6 bases). The CDR3 loop spans 14 amino acids. V gave up 5 bases and J gave up 7 bases, with 14 bases separating them. Germline lookup yields CDR1 MDHEN and CDR2 SYDVKM. Here the CDR3 DNA reads TGTGCCAGCAGTGACCCACAGGGTTCTGAAAAACTGTTTTTT. It translates to CASSDPQGSEKLFF. The entire variable domain, with the rest obtained from reference TRBV28 and TRBJ1-4, is as follows: DVKVTQSSRYLVKRTGEKVFLECVQDMDHENMFWYRQDPGLGLRLIYFSYDVKMKEKGDIPEGYSVSREKKERFSLILESASTNQTSMYLCASSDPQGSEKLFFGSGTQLSVL.

The V call is TRBV18, the J call TRBJ1-5; no clear D. The CDR3 extends over 15 amino acids. The V end was cut by 5 bases, the J end by 5 bases, with 16 bases between. Per germline, CDR1 KGHSH and CDR2 LQKENI. In DNA form, the CDR3 reads TGTGCCAGCTCAAGGGAGGGAACCGCGTATCAGCCCCAGCATTTT. The encoded protein is CASSREGTAYQPQHF.

The genes are TRBV9 and TRBJ2-1; D is undetermined. Trimming shortened V by 3 bases and J by 5 bases, and 9 bases separated the two germline ends. The CDR3 runs 13 residues. Germline assignment: CDR1 SGDLS and CDR2 YYNGEE. CDR3 sequence reads: CASSGRVDNEQFF. CDR3 sequence (DNA): TGTGCCAGCAGCGGGCGAGTTGACAATGAGCAGTTCTTC.

The chain couples TRBV7-9 to TRBJ1-2; TRBD1 matches at 8 bases. CDR1 is SEHNR, CDR2 FQNEAQ, per germline (reference sequence). There are 17 residues in the CDR3. V was pared by 5 bases and J by 1 base, with 12 bases of the junction left unmatched. DNA of the CDR3: TGTGCCAGCAGCCCGGGACAGGCGGCAAAGGATAACTATGGCTACACCTTC. Amino acid sequence: CASSPGQAAKDNYGYTF.

The chain carries TRBV29-1 and TRBJ1-1; the D gene is possibly TRBD1 (5 bases). With 4 bases removed from V and 10 bases from J, the gap between germline ends came to 22 bases. The CDR3 has 14 residues. Germline-derived CDR1 and CDR2 are SQVTM and ANQGSEA. The CDR3 DNA reads as TGCAGCGTTGCTGGGACGATCTTCGGGGGGGGAGCTTTCTTT. Translating it yields CSVAGTIFGGGAFF.

The V gene is TRBV4-2, the J gene TRBJ2-7; 9 positions agree with TRBD2. The CDR3 runs 15 residues. Germline V gene sequence: CDR1 LGHNA, CDR2 YNFKEQ. J gave up 4 bases and V 3 bases, and 7 bases lay outside the gene matches. Here the CDR3 reads CASSQQRGDAYEQYF. The CDR3 DNA is TGTGCCAGCAGCCAGCAGCGGGGGGACGCTTACGAGCAGTACTTC.

The CDR3 is CASSIFWSADTQYF. The DNA for the CDR3 is TGTGCCAGCAGCATTTTTTGGTCGGCAGATACGCAGTATTTT. The V and J genes are TRBV7-2 and TRBJ2-3, with D uncertain. This CDR3 is 14 amino acids long. V shed 5 bases and J shed 4 bases, with 13 bases lying between them. Germline V lookup: CDR1 SGHTA, CDR2 FQGNSA.

The chain is built from TRBV10-2 and TRBJ1-6; TRBD1 agrees at 9 bases. The CDR3 sequence is 16 residues long. V dropped 2 bases and J dropped 8; count of bases not matched to a gene: 7. Germline lookup yields CDR1 WSHSY and CDR2 SAAADI. The CDR3 is CASSERTGVGYSPLHF. The DNA of the CDR3 is TGCGCCAGCAGTGAGAGGACAGGGGTTGGGTATTCACCCCTCCACTTT.